One and the same sample provided the 3 T cell receptor beta chains below, sequenced in a study of T-cell reconstitution after alpha-beta-depleted transplantation in children. Preparation of the TCRbeta library involved a method that used unique molecular identifiers. TCRdb analysed the PCR reads with MiXCR anew, one entry per CDR3 protein. The sample lists 500,000 or so distinct CDR3 sequences, approximately 32% occurring once. Here the sequenced sample was PBMCs from the stem cell graft donor, taken from the stem cell graft. The receptors here all came from a human donor who donated a stem cell graft to a child with aplastic anemia.

The chain recombines TRBV20-1 with TRBJ2-5, with 12 nucleotides matching TRBD2. This CDR3 is built from 14 residues. The V gene's germline CDR1 is DFQATT and CDR2 SNEGSKA (reference sequence). Unmatched junction bases numbered 1, after V lost 0 bases and J lost 5 bases. The DNA for the CDR3 is TGCAGTGCTAGAGATCTAGCGGGAGGGGAGACCCAGTACTTC. Residues: CSARDLAGGETQYF.

The chain recombines TRBV29-1 with TRBJ2-1; 9 positions agree with TRBD2. The V gene end was trimmed by 2 bases and the J gene end by 0 bases; junction bases not matched to a gene: 8. There are 17 residues in the CDR3. CDR1 is SQVTM, CDR2 ANQGSEA, per germline. The CDR3 loop reads CSVETAGGGLSYNEQFF. DNA of the CDR3: TGCAGCGTTGAAACCGCGGGAGGGGGCCTCTCCTACAATGAGCAGTTCTTC.

Comment on this clonotype: A read error may explain this, as a much larger clone is one base away. J is TRBJ2-6 and V is TRBV20-1; weak D call: TRBD1 (6 bases). CDR1 DFQATT and CDR2 SNEGSKA come from the germline V gene (reference sequence). V dropped 6 bases and J dropped 5 bases, with 17 bases sitting between them. The CDR3 sequence is 15 residues long. The CDR3 loop is CSARNAGAWANVLTF. CDR3 coding DNA: TGCAGTGCCAGAAACGCAGGGGCTTGGGCCAACGTCCTGACTTTC.